This section outlines one T cell receptor (beta chain) sequence together with its context. As yet, its antigen is unknown. This specimen belongs to a study of OX40 agonist ivuxolimab in advanced cancers. Whole-study results and caveats: It was also the case that some nonresponders had low normalized T-cell clonal expansion.

This table comes from immunoSEQ multiplex PCR, and its TCRdb copy is limited to in-frame clones, with some not included. The table records tens of thousands of clones, 85% to 90% of them present only once. The material sequenced was CD4+ or CD8+ T cells sorted from blood, taken in a trial of the OX40 agonist ivuxolimab. The source is an adult with an advanced solid tumor such as melanoma, head and neck, liver or kidney cancer.

CDR3 amino acids: CASSLAGPSSYNEQFF. The CDR3 DNA reads as TGTGCCAGCAGCTTAGCGGGCCCAAGCTCCTACAATGAGCAGTTCTTC. The rearrangement joins TRBV7-3 to TRBJ2-1; tentative D call: TRBD2 (5 bases). CDR3 length equals 16 residues. The V end was cut by 2 bases, the J end by 0 bases, with 11 bases between. The germline gives CDR1 SGHTA, CDR2 FQGTGA.